Presented here are 14 T cell receptor beta chains from one specimen sequenced in a study of T cell repertoires in cytomegalovirus infection. TCRdb used MiXCR to reprocess the reads, holding one entry per CDR3 protein. In the table there are fewer than 950,000 distinct CDR3 sequences, 30% to 35% of which are singletons. These receptors have no identified antigens. The sample in question was cultured CD8+ T cells from PBMCs, obtained from culture after CMV antigen stimulation. The receptors stem from a human donor in good health (CMV status not recorded). Some clones in this sample may be carry-over from other donors' samples.

The V gene is TRBV5-6, the J gene TRBJ1-1, with 7 bases matching TRBD1. Germline V gene lookup returns CDR1 SGHDT and CDR2 YYEEEE. The CDR3 loop spans 15 amino acids. V gave up 4 bases and J gave up 1 base; unmatched junction bases: 7. CDR3 residues: CASSLRQGRNTEAFF. CDR3 DNA sequence: TGTGCCAGCAGCCTCCGACAGGGTCGGAACACTGAAGCTTTCTTT.

The rearrangement joins TRBV11-3 to TRBJ2-3; 9 bases are a match to TRBD2. This CDR3 comprises 15 residues. Germline V CDR1 and CDR2: SGHNT, YENEEA. With 1 base clipped from V and 6 bases from J, the junction kept 5 bases outside the gene matches. Written as DNA, the CDR3 is TGTGCCAGCAGCTTAGCTCTAGCGGGGTCGGATACGCAGTATTTT. Its translation: CASSLALAGSDTQYF.

This clonotype was seen only a few times. V and J are TRBV2 and TRBJ1-3; D ambiguous. Trimming removed 11 bases from V and 5 bases from J, with 22 bases in between. CDR3 length: 15 amino acids. Germline values: CDR1 SNHLY, CDR2 FYNNEI. For the CDR3, the DNA is TGTGCCGCAGGCCTGCGGATTGGGGAAAGAAACACCATATATTTT. It encodes CAAGLRIGERNTIYF. Variable domain in full (rest from reference TRBV2 and TRBJ1-3): EPEVTQTPSHQVTQMGQEVILRCVPISNHLYFYWYRQILGQKVEFLVSFYNNEISEKSEIFDDQFSVERPDGSNFTLKIRSTKLEDSAMYFCAAGLRIGERNTIYFGEGSWLTVV.

There are many counts of this clonotype. The V and J genes are TRBV7-6 and TRBJ2-3; perhaps D is TRBD1 or TRBD2 (5 bases each). This CDR3 contains 16 residues. Trimming took 0 bases from V and 4 from J, leaving 14 bases between them. Germline V gene lookup returns CDR1 SGHVS and CDR2 FNYEAQ. The DNA for the CDR3 is TGTGCCAGCAGCTTAGCTCTCTTCGGGGCGGCAGATACGCAGTATTTT. It specifies CASSLALFGAADTQYF.

Concerning this clonotype itself: The junction departs from the called germline gene at one end, perhaps through a read error. J is TRBJ2-4 and V is TRBV7-9; 9 bases match TRBD2. CDR3 length equals 14 residues. Per germline, CDR1 SEHNR and CDR2 FQNEAQ (reference sequence). The CDR3 region has the DNA TGTGTCAGCAGCTTAGCGGGGGTGCGCAGCATTCAGTACTTC. The encoded protein is CVSSLAGVRSIQYF. The full variable domain, with the rest looked up from reference TRBV7-9 and TRBJ2-4, is DTGVSQNPRHKITKRGQNVTFRCDPISEHNRLYWYRQTLGQGPEFLTYFQNEAQLEKSRLLSDRFSAERPKGSFSTLEIQRTEQGDSAMYLCVSSLAGVRSIQYFGAGTRLSVL.

The chain employs TRBV14 and TRBJ2-1; TRBD1 might be the D (5 bases). V was cut by 1 base and J by 0 bases, with 10 bases left in between. The germline CDR1 and CDR2 sequences are SGHDN and FVKESK. This CDR3 has 16 amino acids. This chain's CDR3 is CASSQVGPLSYNEQFF. CDR3 in DNA: TGTGCCAGCAGCCAAGTGGGGCCTCTCTCCTACAATGAGCAGTTCTTC.

This clonotype was counted a single time. The CDR3 reads CASSYSTTGATEAFF. The DNA of the CDR3 is TGTGCCAGCAGTTACTCGACAACTGGGGCTACTGAAGCTTTCTTT. This chain connects TRBV6-5 to TRBJ1-1, with D possibly TRBD1 on 5 matching bases. Deletions cut 0 bases from V and 5 bases from J, with 13 bases between. Germline CDR1 reads MNHEY; CDR2 reads SVGAGI. This CDR3 spans 15 amino acids.

This clonotype was detected a few times. The rearrangement uses TRBV7-9 and TRBJ2-2; tentatively, D is TRBD2 (5 bases). Germline V gives CDR1 SEHNR, CDR2 FQNEAQ (reference sequence). The ends were cut back, 6 bases at V and 9 bases at J, with 14 bases in the middle. The CDR3 is 13 residues long. The CDR3 spells CASRGNEGRELFF. In DNA, the CDR3 is TGTGCCAGCAGAGGCAACGAGGGCCGGGAGCTGTTTTTT.

This clonotype appeared a single time. One end of the junction varies from germline; a read error may be responsible. The chain is built from TRBV6-1 and TRBJ2-7; D possibly uses TRBD1 or TRBD2 (5 bases each). In germline, CDR1 is MNHNS, CDR2 SASEGT. This CDR3 is 16 amino acids long. This CDR3 reads CTSSEGFGTQAYEQYF. The DNA of the CDR3 is TGTACCAGCAGTGAAGGGTTCGGGACCCAAGCCTACGAGCAGTACTTC.

This clonotype was picked up a small number of times. V and J are TRBV2 and TRBJ2-5, with TRBD1 as a possible D gene (5 bases). CDR3 length: 19 residues. Trimming took off 3 bases at V and 3 bases at J, with 26 bases between the two ends. The germline V gene encodes CDR1 SNHLY and CDR2 FYNNEI. CDR3 sequence reads: CASSEPGWANSKNKETQYF. The DNA of the CDR3 is TGTGCCAGCAGTGAGCCAGGGTGGGCGAATTCGAAAAATAAAGAGACCCAGTACTTC.

This clonotype came up a few times. This rearrangement joins TRBV11-2 to TRBJ2-1, with 10 bases that match TRBD1. Germline values: CDR1 SGHAT, CDR2 FQNNGV. With 3 bases clipped from V and 5 bases from J, the junction kept 7 bases outside the gene matches. The CDR3 sequence is 16 residues long. The CDR3 protein is CASSLGRQGAHNEQFF. CDR3 DNA sequence: TGTGCCAGCAGCTTGGGTCGACAGGGGGCCCACAATGAGCAGTTCTTC. The full variable domain, completed using reference TRBV11-2 and TRBJ2-1, is EAGVAQSPRYKIIEKRQSVAFWCNPISGHATLYWYQQILGQGPKLLIQFQNNGVVDDSQLPKDRFSAERLKGVDSTLKIQPAKLEDSAVYLCASSLGRQGAHNEQFFGPGTRLTVL.

This chain connects TRBV12-3 or TRBV12-4 to TRBJ2-7; tentative D call: TRBD2 (5 bases). The CDR3 spans 16 residues. V was trimmed by 3 bases and J by 0 bases, leaving 15 bases between them. CDR3 sequence: CASSFYPDSYSYEQYF. The CDR3, as DNA: TGTGCCAGCAGTTTCTACCCGGACTCTTACTCCTACGAGCAGTACTTC.

Notes on this clonotype: A much larger clone differs by one base, so this may be a read error. The genes are TRBV7-8 and TRBJ2-1; D gene uncertain. Germline lookup yields CDR1 SGHVS and CDR2 FQNEAQ. The CDR3 length is 13 residues. Trimming shortened V by 6 bases and J by 6 bases, and 12 bases separated the two germline ends. Here the CDR3 reads CASSPAGFNEQFF. In DNA form, the CDR3 reads TGTGCCAGCAGTCCCGCAGGTTTCAATGAGCAGTTCTTC.

The chain is built from TRBV29-1 and TRBJ2-7, with a weak D call TRBD2 (5 bases). This CDR3 contains 13 residues. From germline, CDR1 is SQVTM and CDR2 ANQGSEA. V was pared by 0 bases and J by 2 bases, with 8 bases between. CDR3 DNA: TGCAGCGTTGAAGAGGAGGAGCCCTACGAGCAGTACTTC. Protein product: CSVEEEEPYEQYF.